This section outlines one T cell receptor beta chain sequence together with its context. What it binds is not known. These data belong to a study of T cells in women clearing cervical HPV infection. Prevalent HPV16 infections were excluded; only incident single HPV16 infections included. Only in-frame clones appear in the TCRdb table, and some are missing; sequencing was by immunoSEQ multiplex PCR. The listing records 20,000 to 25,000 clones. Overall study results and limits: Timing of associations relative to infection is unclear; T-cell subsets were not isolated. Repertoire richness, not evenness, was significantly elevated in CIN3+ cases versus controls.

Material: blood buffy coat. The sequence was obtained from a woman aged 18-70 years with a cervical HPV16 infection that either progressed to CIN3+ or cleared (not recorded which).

CDR3 DNA, as far as it was read: TGCAGTGCTTGGACACCGGAGAACTATGGC. It specifies CSAWTPENYG. The CDR3 in full is CSAWTPENYGYTF. The chain combines TRBV20-1 with TRBJ1-2; D is possibly TRBD1 (5 bases). The CDR3 goes on 3 residues after the read ends, and that part is filled in from the germline J gene. CDR3 length: 13 amino acids. The V gene lost 5 bases and the J gene lost 2 bases, with 12 bases spanning the gap. CDR1 and CDR2 from the germline V gene are DFQATT and SNEGSKA (reference sequence).